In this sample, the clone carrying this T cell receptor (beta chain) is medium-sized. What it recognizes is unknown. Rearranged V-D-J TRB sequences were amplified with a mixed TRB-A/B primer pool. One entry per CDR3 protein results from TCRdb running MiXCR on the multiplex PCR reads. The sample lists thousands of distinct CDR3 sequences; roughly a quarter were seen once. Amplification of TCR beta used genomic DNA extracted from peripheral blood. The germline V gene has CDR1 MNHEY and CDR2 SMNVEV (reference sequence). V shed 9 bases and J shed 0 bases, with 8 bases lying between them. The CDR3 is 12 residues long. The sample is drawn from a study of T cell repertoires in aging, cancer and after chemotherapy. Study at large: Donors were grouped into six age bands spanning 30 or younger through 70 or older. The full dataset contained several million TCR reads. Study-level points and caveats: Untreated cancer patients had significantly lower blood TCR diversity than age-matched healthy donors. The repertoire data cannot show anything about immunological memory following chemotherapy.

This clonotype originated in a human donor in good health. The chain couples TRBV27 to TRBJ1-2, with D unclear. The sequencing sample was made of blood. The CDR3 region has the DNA TGTGCCAGTGGGAGAGCTAACTATGGCTACACCTTC. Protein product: CASGRANYGYTF.